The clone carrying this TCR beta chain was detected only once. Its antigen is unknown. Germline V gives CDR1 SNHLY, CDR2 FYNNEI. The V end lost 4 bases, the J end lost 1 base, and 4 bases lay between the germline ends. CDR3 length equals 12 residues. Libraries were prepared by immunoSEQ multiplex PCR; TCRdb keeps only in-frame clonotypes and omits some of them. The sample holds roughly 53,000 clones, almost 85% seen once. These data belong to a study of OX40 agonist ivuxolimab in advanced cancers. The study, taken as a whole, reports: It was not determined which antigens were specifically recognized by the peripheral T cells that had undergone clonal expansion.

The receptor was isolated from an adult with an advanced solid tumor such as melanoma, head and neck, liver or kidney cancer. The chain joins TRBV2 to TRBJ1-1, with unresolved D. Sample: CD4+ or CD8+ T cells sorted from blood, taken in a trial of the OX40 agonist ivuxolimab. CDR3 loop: CASSGENTEAFF. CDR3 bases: TGTGCCAGCAGTGGGGAGAACACTGAAGCTTTCTTT.